One TCR beta chain is described in this entry. The target antigen is unknown. This entry is derived from a study of PD-1 blockade in classical Hodgkin lymphoma. Points from the study as a whole: Possibly reflecting disease activity or prior therapy, repertoire differences have causes that remain undefined. Among the patients, those starting nivolumab under 1 year after ASCT were excluded. For complete responders, baseline diversity was comparable to that of newly diagnosed patients.

The protocol was immunoSEQ multiplex PCR, while the TCRdb copy is restricted to in-frame clones and leaves out a portion. The table lists tens of thousands of clones, about 85% of them singletons. Every patient was affected by relapse after autologous stem cell transplantation, while exposure to brentuximab vedotin was not uniform. Germline-derived CDR1 and CDR2 are MNHNY and SVGAGI (reference sequence). CDR3 length: 12 amino acids. V was shortened by 4 bases and J by 4 bases, with 7 bases between the two germline ends. The sequence derives from a human donor with classical Hodgkin lymphoma. V gene TRBV6-6 combines with J gene TRBJ1-2; the D gene is possibly TRBD1 (6 bases). The starting material was peripheral blood mononuclear cells (PBMCs), obtained at baseline. The CDR3 nucleotides read TGTGCCAGCAGTTCGACAGGCTATGGCTACACCTTC. The encoded protein is CASSSTGYGYTF.